The subject of this entry is one T cell receptor beta chain. Germline-derived CDR1 and CDR2 are SGHRS and YFSETQ. This CDR3 has 14 residues. V was pared by 4 bases and J by 5 bases, with 16 bases between. The sample is drawn from a study of T-cell memory formation after mild COVID-19. TCRdb itself ran the 5' RACE reads through MiXCR, one entry per CDR3 protein. In the table there are 450,000 to 650,000 distinct CDR3 sequences, about a fifth of which are singletons. This clonotype was obtained from an adult woman who had mild COVID-19 (a few samples of this study predate the infection). Cell type and time point are not known. Specimen: PBMCs or a T cell subset sorted from them (not recorded which). The chain is built from TRBV5-1 and TRBJ2-7; D call uncertain. The CDR3 protein is CASSPRPMIHEQYF. The CDR3 nucleotides read TGCGCCAGCAGCCCCCGCCCCATGATCCACGAGCAGTACTTC.